This T cell receptor beta chain was recorded in a study of cytomegalovirus exposure and HLA in healthy donors. Study-wide points: A list of approximately 160 TCR beta chains associated with cytomegalovirus was given. In a later analysis, the majority of CMV-associated beta chains seemingly showed HLA restriction.

The sample holds a few counts of this clone. Its antigen is unknown. PCR was performed using 60 Vbeta and 13 Jbeta primers. Profiling relied on immunoSEQ multiplex PCR, and the TCRdb table lists in-frame clones only, not all of them. The sample holds some 170,000 clones, around 81% seen once. The sample consisted of PBMCs. This clonotype was obtained from a young woman in good health and CMV-seropositive.

The chain's CDR3 is CASSLGGGNNYGYTF. In DNA form, the CDR3 reads TGTGCCAGCAGCTTGGGTGGAGGGAATAACTATGGCTACACCTTC. V is TRBV5-4 and J is TRBJ1-2, with D unresolved. The CDR3 totals 15 residues. Germline V gene lookup returns CDR1 SGHNT and CDR2 YYREEE (reference sequence). Trimming left V 0 bases short and J 1 base short, with 10 bases between.